Listed below are T cell receptor beta chains from one sample, sequenced in a study of control samples from healthy donors and cancer patients. Clones were sequenced by immunoSEQ multiplex PCR, and TCRdb holds only the in-frame ones, with some missing. Counted here are approximately 92,000 clones, approximately 95% occurring once; the ten biggest clones make up roughly 1.5%. The sample was blood. These receptors all come from a woman aged 25 to 39 in good health. Both conserved end residues are part of each CDR3. D genes are given only for firm matches. The listing skips clone size in some rows; elsewhere it reads once, few, many or a size class.

v_gene: TRBV6-5
abundance: .
d_gene: TRBD1
j_gene: TRBJ1-6
CDR3aa: CASTPDRNNSPLHF
CDR3nt: TGTGCCAGCACCCCGGACAGGAATAATTCACCCCTCCACTTT

v_gene: TRBV2
abundance: few
d_gene: .
j_gene: TRBJ1-1
CDR3aa: CASTDGTPPNTEAFF
CDR3nt: TGTGCCAGCACCGATGGGACACCGCCGAACACTGAAGCTTTCTTT

v_gene: TRBV10-1
abundance: .
d_gene: .
j_gene: TRBJ1-2
CDR3aa: CASSESVRGGYTF
CDR3nt: TGCGCCAGCAGTGAGTCAGTCCGTGGAGGCTACACCTTC

v_gene: TRBV7-9
abundance: once
d_gene: .
j_gene: TRBJ1-6
CDR3aa: CASSLPRSNSPLHF
CDR3nt: TGTGCCAGCAGCTTACCGCGTAGCAATTCACCCCTCCACTTT

v_gene: TRBV4-1
abundance: .
d_gene: TRBD2
j_gene: TRBJ2-2
CDR3aa: CASSQGTSDNTGELFF
CDR3nt: TGCGCCAGCAGCCAAGGAACTAGCGATAACACCGGGGAGCTGTTTTTT

v_gene: TRBV6-5
abundance: .
d_gene: .
j_gene: TRBJ2-5
CDR3aa: CASSPWTEETQYF
CDR3nt: TGTGCCAGCAGTCCATGGACAGAAGAGACCCAGTACTTC

v_gene: TRBV12-3/TRBV12-4
abundance: .
d_gene: .
j_gene: TRBJ1-2
CDR3aa: CASSLGDGVGYTF
CDR3nt: TGTGCCAGCAGTTTGGGCGATGGGGTCGGCTACACCTTC

v_gene: TRBV6-1
abundance: .
d_gene: TRBD2
j_gene: TRBJ2-5
CDR3aa: CASSVTGTSGDQETQYF
CDR3nt: TGTGCCAGCAGTGTAACCGGGACTAGCGGGGACCAAGAGACCCAGTACTTC

v_gene: TRBV7-6
abundance: .
d_gene: .
j_gene: TRBJ1-4
CDR3aa: CASSLAHRATNEKLFF
CDR3nt: TGTGCCAGCAGCTTAGCCCACCGGGCAACTAATGAAAAACTGTTTTTT

v_gene: TRBV5-6
abundance: .
d_gene: TRBD1
j_gene: TRBJ2-5
CDR3aa: CASSRDRGESETQYF
CDR3nt: TGTGCCAGCAGCAGAGACAGGGGGGAATCTGAGACCCAGTACTTC

v_gene: TRBV29-1
abundance: .
d_gene: .
j_gene: TRBJ1-2
CDR3aa: CSVESSGLNYGYTF
CDR3nt: TGCAGCGTTGAGAGTTCCGGGCTGAACTATGGCTACACCTTC

v_gene: TRBV7-9
abundance: .
d_gene: .
j_gene: TRBJ2-1
CDR3aa: CASSWEGEQFF
CDR3nt: TGTGCCAGCAGCTGGGAAGGTGAGCAGTTCTTC

v_gene: TRBV3-1/TRBV3-2
abundance: few
d_gene: TRBD1
j_gene: TRBJ2-2
CDR3aa: CASSNDRDRGRGTGELFF
CDR3nt: TGTGCCAGCAGCAACGACCGGGACAGGGGGCGCGGCACCGGGGAGCTGTTTTTT

v_gene: TRBV7-2
abundance: .
d_gene: TRBD1
j_gene: TRBJ1-2
CDR3aa: CASSDTQGANGYTF
CDR3nt: TGTGCCAGCAGCGACACACAGGGGGCGAATGGCTACACCTTC

v_gene: TRBV5-1
abundance: once
d_gene: .
j_gene: TRBJ2-1
CDR3aa: CASSLTGSSYNEQFF
CDR3nt: TGCGCCAGCAGCTTGACGGGGAGCTCCTACAATGAGCAGTTCTTC

v_gene: TRBV9
abundance: .
d_gene: .
j_gene: TRBJ2-1
CDR3aa: CASSPRPGSSYNEQFF
CDR3nt: TGTGCCAGCAGCCCTCGACCCGGTAGCTCCTACAATGAGCAGTTCTTC

v_gene: TRBV3-1/TRBV3-2
abundance: .
d_gene: .
j_gene: TRBJ2-7
CDR3aa: CASSQDSREQYF
CDR3nt: TGTGCCAGCAGCCAAGATTCGCGCGAGCAGTACTTC

v_gene: TRBV5-1
abundance: .
d_gene: TRBD1
j_gene: TRBJ1-1
CDR3aa: CASSLKRQGAIHTEAFF
CDR3nt: TGCGCCAGCAGCTTAAAGAGACAGGGGGCGATACACACTGAAGCTTTCTTT